This entry describes one TCR beta chain. What it binds is unknown. This sample stems from a study of T cell repertoires in ileal Crohn's disease. Study overall: Thiopurines (fewer than 12) or anti-TNF agents (approximately 20) were given postoperatively to about half. General study findings and limits: Compared with CD4 T cells, sorted CD8 cells carried more expanded clones. Within the first postoperative year, endoscopy came at median approximately 6.6 months.

Documented time point: neoterminal ileum biopsy at postoperative endoscopy, about 6 months after surgery. Per sample, about 480 nanograms of biopsy DNA were TCRB immunosequenced. Sequencing was performed with immunoSEQ multiplex PCR; in TCRdb, only in-frame clones are kept and a portion is missing. The profile covers about 13,000 clones, with around 80% appearing a single time and roughly a sixth taken by the ten largest. Trimming stripped 0 bases from V and 3 bases from J, with 9 bases between. The V gene's germline CDR1 is SGHRS and CDR2 YFSETQ. The CDR3 runs to 14 residues. Sample: ileal tissue. The source of this sequence is an adult with Crohn's disease. The chain has TRBV5-1 and TRBJ1-2, with D possibly matching TRBD1 (5 bases). Here the CDR3 reads CASSLEGQDYGYTF. The CDR3 DNA is TGCGCCAGCAGCTTGGAGGGGCAGGACTATGGCTACACCTTC.